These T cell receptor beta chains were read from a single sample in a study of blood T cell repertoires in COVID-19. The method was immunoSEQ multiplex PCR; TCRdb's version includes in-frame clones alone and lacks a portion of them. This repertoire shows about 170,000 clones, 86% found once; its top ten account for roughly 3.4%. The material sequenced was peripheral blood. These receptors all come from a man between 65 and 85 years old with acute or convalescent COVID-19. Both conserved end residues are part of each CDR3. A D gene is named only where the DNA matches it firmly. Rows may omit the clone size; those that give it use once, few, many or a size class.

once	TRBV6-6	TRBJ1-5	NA	CASSTFPSQPQHF	TGTGCCAGCAGTACCTTCCCGAGCCAGCCCCAGCATTTT
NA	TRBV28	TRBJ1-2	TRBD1	CAIQPTGDGYTF	TGTGCCATCCAACCGACAGGGGATGGCTACACCTTC
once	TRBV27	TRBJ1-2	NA	CASSRRTAPRGYTF	TGTGCCAGCAGCCGAAGGACAGCCCCTAGGGGCTACACCTTC
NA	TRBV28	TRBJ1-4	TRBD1	CASSFGGQGIEKLFF	TGTGCCAGCAGTTTCGGGGGACAGGGAATTGAAAAACTGTTTTTT
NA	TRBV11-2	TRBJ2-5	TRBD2	CASSPKAGGWETQYF	TGTGCCAGCAGCCCGAAAGCGGGAGGCTGGGAGACCCAGTACTTC
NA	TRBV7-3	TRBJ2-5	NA	CASSLGQGWETQYF	TGTGCCAGCAGCTTAGGGCAGGGATGGGAGACCCAGTACTTC
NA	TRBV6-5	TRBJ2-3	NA	CASTEWAGATDTQYF	TGTGCCAGCACCGAATGGGCAGGGGCCACAGATACGCAGTATTTT
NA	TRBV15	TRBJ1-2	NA	CATSRDEGQGNGYTF	TGTGCCACCAGCAGAGATGAGGGTCAGGGGAATGGCTACACCTTC
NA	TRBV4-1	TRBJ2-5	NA	CASSQDTWGQTQYF	TGCGCCAGCAGCCAAGATACCTGGGGCCAGACCCAGTACTTC
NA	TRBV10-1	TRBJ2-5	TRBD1	CASSENRGPETQYF	TGCGCCAGCAGTGAGAACAGGGGGCCAGAGACCCAGTACTTC
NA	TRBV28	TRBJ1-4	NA	CASSRGAGEKLFF	TGTGCCAGCAGTCGGGGGGCGGGTGAAAAACTGTTTTTT
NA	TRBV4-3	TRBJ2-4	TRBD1	CASSQALAQGEKNIQYF	TGCGCCAGCAGCCAAGCGCTAGCCCAGGGGGAGAAAAACATTCAGTACTTC
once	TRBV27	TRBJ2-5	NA	CASSLVMAGETQYF	TGTGCCAGCAGTTTAGTAATGGCAGGAGAGACCCAGTACTTC
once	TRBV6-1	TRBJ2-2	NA	CASSGPQGVLAGELFF	TGTGCCAGCAGTGGCCCACAGGGAGTTTTAGCCGGGGAGCTGTTTTTT
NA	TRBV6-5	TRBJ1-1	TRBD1	CASSYGTGIGEAFF	TGTGCCAGCAGTTACGGGACAGGGATCGGTGAAGCTTTCTTT
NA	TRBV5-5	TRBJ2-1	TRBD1	CASSLTGTGGNEQFF	TGTGCCAGCAGCTTAACCGGGACAGGGGGCAATGAGCAGTTCTTC
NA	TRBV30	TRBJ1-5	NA	CAWGQGLGQPQHF	TGTGCCTGGGGCCAGGGCCTCGGTCAGCCCCAGCATTTT
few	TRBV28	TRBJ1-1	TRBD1	CASSSGTGTPEAFF	TGTGCCAGCAGTTCCGGGACAGGAACACCTGAAGCTTTCTTT
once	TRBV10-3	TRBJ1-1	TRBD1	CAISGTGGGEAFF	TGTGCCATCAGTGGGACAGGGGGCGGTGAAGCTTTCTTT
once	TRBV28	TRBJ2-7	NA	CASSLVQERYEQYF	TGTGCCAGCAGTTTGGTACAGGAACGGTACGAGCAGTACTTC
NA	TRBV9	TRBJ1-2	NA	CASSAAGLSGYTF	TGTGCCAGCAGCGCGGCAGGGCTTTCGGGCTACACCTTC
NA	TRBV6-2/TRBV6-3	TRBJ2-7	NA	CASSSPPRGHEQYF	TGTGCCAGCAGTTCCCCCCCCAGGGGCCACGAGCAGTACTTC
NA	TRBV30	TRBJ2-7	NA	CAWSSALYEQYF	TGTGCCTGGAGTTCGGCACTATACGAGCAGTACTTC
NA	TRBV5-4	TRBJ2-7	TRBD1	CASSGRDRTYEQYF	TGTGCCAGCAGCGGGCGGGACAGGACCTACGAGCAGTACTTC
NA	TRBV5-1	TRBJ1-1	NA	CASSPFSEGNTEAFF	TGCGCCAGCAGCCCCTTCTCGGAGGGGAACACTGAAGCTTTCTTT
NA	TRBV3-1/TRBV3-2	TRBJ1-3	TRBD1	CASTLQGANTIYF	TGTGCCAGCACCCTACAGGGGGCGAACACCATATATTTT
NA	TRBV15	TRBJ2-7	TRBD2	CATRGAGVGEQYF	TGTGCCACCAGGGGAGCGGGAGTGGGTGAGCAGTACTTC
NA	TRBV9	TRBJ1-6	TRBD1	CASSTSTGLSPLHF	TGTGCCAGCAGCACCTCGACAGGGCTTTCACCCCTCCACTTT
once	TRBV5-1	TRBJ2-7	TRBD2	CASSLDPSGSYEQYF	TGCGCCAGCAGCTTGGATCCTAGCGGGAGTTACGAGCAGTACTTC
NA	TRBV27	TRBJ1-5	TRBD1	CASSLRGQGGLGNQPQHF	TGTGCCAGCAGTTTAAGGGGACAGGGCGGGCTAGGGAATCAGCCCCAGCATTTT
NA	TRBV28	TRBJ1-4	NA	CASSTVGHATNEKLFF	TGTGCCAGCAGCACGGTTGGACATGCAACTAATGAAAAACTGTTTTTT
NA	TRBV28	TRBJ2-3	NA	CASSPTGEQSTDTQYF	TGTGCCAGCAGTCCAACTGGGGAGCAAAGCACAGATACGCAGTATTTT
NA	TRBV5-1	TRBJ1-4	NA	CASSLGAKDEKLFF	TGCGCCAGCAGCTTGGGGGCGAAGGATGAAAAACTGTTTTTT
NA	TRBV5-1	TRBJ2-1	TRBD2	CASGWGTSGSNEQFF	TGCGCCAGCGGGTGGGGGACTAGCGGGAGTAATGAGCAGTTCTTC
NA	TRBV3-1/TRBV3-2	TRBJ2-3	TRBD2	CASSSRSGGSTDTQYF	TGTGCCAGCAGCTCTCGGAGCGGGGGTTCCACAGATACGCAGTATTTT
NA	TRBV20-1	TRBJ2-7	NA	CSGTGYYEQYF	TGCAGTGGTACAGGGTACTACGAGCAGTACTTC
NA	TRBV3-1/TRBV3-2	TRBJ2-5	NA	CASSRAQGQETQYF	TGTGCCAGCAGCCGAGCCCAGGGCCAAGAGACCCAGTACTTC
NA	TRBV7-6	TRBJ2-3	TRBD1	CASSSTGSTDTQYF	TGTGCCAGCAGCTCGACAGGGAGTACAGATACGCAGTATTTT
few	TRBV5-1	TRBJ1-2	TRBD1	CASSEGQSNYGYTF	TGCGCCAGCAGCGAGGGACAGAGCAACTATGGCTACACCTTC
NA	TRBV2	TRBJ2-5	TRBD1	CASSPTFPGQQPQETQYF	TGTGCCAGCAGTCCGACCTTCCCGGGACAGCAGCCGCAAGAGACCCAGTACTTC
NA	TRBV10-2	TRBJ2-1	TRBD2	CASSDIGGGRDNEQFF	TGCGCCAGCAGTGATATTGGGGGAGGGAGGGACAATGAGCAGTTCTTC
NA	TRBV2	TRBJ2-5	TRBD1	CATKLDRGTETQYF	TGTGCCACAAAGCTGGACAGGGGGACAGAGACCCAGTACTTC
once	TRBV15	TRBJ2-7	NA	CATSRGGDSYEQYF	TGTGCCACCAGCAGAGGGGGCGACTCCTACGAGCAGTACTTC
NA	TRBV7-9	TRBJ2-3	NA	CASSFGKSTDTQYF	TGTGCCAGCAGCTTCGGGAAAAGCACAGATACGCAGTATTTT
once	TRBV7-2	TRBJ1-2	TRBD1	CASSQARTGVYGYTF	TGTGCCAGCAGCCAAGCAAGGACAGGCGTCTATGGCTACACCTTC
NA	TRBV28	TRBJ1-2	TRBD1	CASSFPTTGQGYTF	TGTGCCAGCAGTTTTCCCACGACAGGGCAGGGCTACACCTTC
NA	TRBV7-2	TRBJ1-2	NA	CASSQGNYGYTF	TGTGCCAGCAGCCAGGGGAACTATGGCTACACCTTC
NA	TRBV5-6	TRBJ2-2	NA	CASSPEGRNTGELFF	TGTGCCAGCAGCCCGGAGGGACGTAACACCGGGGAGCTGTTTTTT
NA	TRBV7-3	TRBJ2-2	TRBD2	CASSSGLAGTGELFF	TGTGCCAGCAGCTCCGGACTAGCAGGGACCGGGGAGCTGTTTTTT
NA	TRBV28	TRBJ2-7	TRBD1	CASRRTGGPYEQYF	TGTGCCAGCAGACGGACAGGGGGACCCTACGAGCAGTACTTC
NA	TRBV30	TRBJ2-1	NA	CAWSNRGNNEQFF	TGTGCCTGGAGCAATCGGGGGAACAATGAGCAGTTCTTC